A selection of T cell receptor beta chains follows, all from one sample in a study of Ad26.COV2.S vaccination and SARS-CoV-2 variants. The method was immunoSEQ multiplex PCR; TCRdb's version includes in-frame clones alone and lacks a portion of them. In the table there are 300,000 to 350,000 clones, roughly 90% of which are singletons. The material sequenced was peripheral blood, taken in a trial of Ad26.COV2.S vaccine versus placebo. These receptors were taken from a person aged 18-60 years who received the Ad26.COV2.S COVID-19 vaccine or a placebo. The CDR3 runs from the conserved cysteine through the conserved F or W. D genes are given only for firm matches. Size values are once, few and many counts, or a class for expanded clones, and some rows have none.

TRBD1	TRBV27	-	TRBJ1-5	TGTGCCAGCAGTCACGGACAGGGACTTTATAGCAATCAGCCCCAGCATTTT	CASSHGQGLYSNQPQHF
-	TRBV19	-	TRBJ2-5	TGTGCCAGTCAGGCCCATGGAGAGACCCAGTACTTC	CASQAHGETQYF
TRBD1	TRBV12-5	-	TRBJ1-1	TGTGCTAGTGGTTTGGTCGGCAGGGGGGTTTGGGCTTTCTTT	CASGLVGRGVWAFF
-	TRBV6-6	-	TRBJ1-1	TGTGCCAGCAGCTCGACGATCACTGAAGCTTTCTTT	CASSSTITEAFF
TRBD2	TRBV12-5	few	TRBJ2-7	TGTGCTAGTGGTTCGCCCAGGGACTACTACGAGCAGTACTTC	CASGSPRDYYEQYF
-	TRBV28	-	TRBJ2-7	TGTGCCAGCAGTTTAGTACAGCGGACCTACGAGCAGTACTTC	CASSLVQRTYEQYF
-	TRBV7-2	-	TRBJ1-3	TGTGCCAGTAGCCTCACAGGAAACACCATATATTTT	CASSLTGNTIYF
TRBD2	TRBV5-1	-	TRBJ2-1	TGCGCCAGCAGCTTGAGACTAGCGGGGCTCTCCCTGGGAGAGCAGTTCTTC	CASSLRLAGLSLGEQFF
-	TRBV5-4	-	TRBJ1-2	TGTGCCAGCAGCTTCGACAGCAGTCTCTATGGCTACACCTTC	CASSFDSSLYGYTF
-	TRBV11-3	-	TRBJ1-6	TGTGCCAGCAGCCTCGGCGGGTCCTATAATTCACCCCTCCACTTT	CASSLGGSYNSPLHF
-	TRBV2	-	TRBJ1-5	TGTGCCAGCAGTGGGCAGGGGAATCAGCCCCAGCATTTT	CASSGQGNQPQHF
TRBD2	TRBV6-2/TRBV6-3	-	TRBJ2-1	TGTGCCAGCAGTCCCCATAGCGGGAGGGCTTCCTACAATGAGCAGTTCTTC	CASSPHSGRASYNEQFF
-	TRBV7-2	-	TRBJ1-4	TGTGCCAGCAGCAAATCTAGCTGGGCAACTAATGAAAAACTGTTTTTT	CASSKSSWATNEKLFF
-	TRBV27	-	TRBJ2-5	TGTGCCAGCAGCCTTGATCCAGGGGAAGAGACCCAGTACTTC	CASSLDPGEETQYF
-	TRBV4-2	-	TRBJ1-2	TGTGCCAGCAGCCCCCGGGAGGGCAACTATGGCTACACCTTC	CASSPREGNYGYTF
-	TRBV9	-	TRBJ1-2	TGTGCCAGCAGCGGTGACAGTTATGGCTACACCTTC	CASSGDSYGYTF
-	TRBV5-1	-	TRBJ2-3	TGCGCCAGCAGCTTCGACACGCCGAGCACAGATACGCAGTATTTT	CASSFDTPSTDTQYF
-	TRBV5-6	-	TRBJ1-1	TGTGCCAGCAGCTTGGCCTGGGACTTCAATGAAGCTTTCTTT	CASSLAWDFNEAFF
TRBD1	TRBV4-3	-	TRBJ1-2	TGCGCCAGCAGCCTCGACGCGACCGGACAGGGGGGAGGTGGCTACACCTTC	CASSLDATGQGGGGYTF
-	TRBV15	-	TRBJ2-1	TGTGCCACCAGCAGGACCTACAGGGGGGGCTACAATGAGCAGTTCTTC	CATSRTYRGGYNEQFF
-	TRBV30	-	TRBJ1-5	TGTGCCTGGGGAGGACTCACCTCCCTTAGCAATCAGCCCCAGCATTTT	CAWGGLTSLSNQPQHF
-	TRBV9	-	TRBJ2-3	TGTGCCAGCAGCGTAGGGCCCCCCCCGGGGGATACGCAGTATTTT	CASSVGPPPGDTQYF
-	TRBV30	-	TRBJ1-2	TGTGCCTGGGCTCGCGAGGGCTCGGAAGGCTACACCTTC	CAWAREGSEGYTF
-	TRBV5-1	-	TRBJ2-3	TGCGCCAGCAGCTTGGTAGCGGGCACAGATACGCAGTATTTT	CASSLVAGTDTQYF
-	TRBV19	-	TRBJ2-5	TGTGCCAGTACCATGAGGGGCAAGGAAGAGACCCAGTACTTC	CASTMRGKEETQYF
-	TRBV4-3	-	TRBJ1-4	TGCGCCAGCAGCCAACTAATGTCAGGGAAGAGTGAAAAACTGTTTTTT	CASSQLMSGKSEKLFF
TRBD1	TRBV27	few	TRBJ1-5	TGTGCCAGCAGTTGGACAGGGGGTAGCAATCAGCCCCAGCATTTT	CASSWTGGSNQPQHF
TRBD1	TRBV11-2	-	TRBJ1-1	TGTGCCACCTACCAGACACCTGACAGGGTAAACACTGAAGCTTTCTTT	CATYQTPDRVNTEAFF
TRBD2	TRBV11-2	-	TRBJ2-7	TGTGCCAGCAGCCCCCCGGAGACTAGCGGGTACGAGCAGTACTTC	CASSPPETSGYEQYF
TRBD1	TRBV5-1	once	TRBJ2-5	TGCGCCAGCAGCTTTCCACCGCCCTCTTCAGGGGGTGGTAGGGAGACCCAGTACTTC	CASSFPPPSSGGGRETQYF
-	TRBV19	-	TRBJ1-1	TGTGCCAGTAGTACCGGGGGAGGCACTGAAGCTTTCTTT	CASSTGGGTEAFF
-	TRBV18	-	TRBJ1-4	TGTGCCAGCTCACCCCGAGCAACTAATGAAAAACTGTTTTTT	CASSPRATNEKLFF
-	TRBV19	-	TRBJ1-1	TGTGCCAGTAGCACCCCCCAAGTTGTGATGAACACTGAAGCTTTCTTT	CASSTPQVVMNTEAFF
-	TRBV6-5	-	TRBJ1-2	TGTGCCAGCAGTTCTCCAGGGGAAAACTATGGCTACACCTTC	CASSSPGENYGYTF
-	TRBV6-5	-	TRBJ1-2	TGTGCCAGCAGTTACTCGGGGGTTATTGCCTATGGCTACACCTTC	CASSYSGVIAYGYTF
TRBD2	TRBV12-5	few	TRBJ2-1	TGTGCTAGTGGCCCAATGATTTTAGCGGGGGTTTACAATGAGCAGTTCTTC	CASGPMILAGVYNEQFF
-	TRBV3-1/TRBV3-2	once	TRBJ1-2	TGTGCCAGCAGCCAAGCAAAAGGCCCAGCTAACTATGGCTACACCTTC	CASSQAKGPANYGYTF
TRBD2	TRBV7-8	-	TRBJ2-6	TGTGCCAGCAGCTTAGCGGCAGCGGGGGGGTTGGGGGCCAACGTCCTGACTTTC	CASSLAAAGGLGANVLTF
-	TRBV11-2	-	TRBJ1-5	TGTGCCAGCAGCTTAGATGGGAGGGTCGGACAGCCCCAGCATTTT	CASSLDGRVGQPQHF
-	TRBV4-3	-	TRBJ1-2	TGCGCCAGCAGCCAAGACTCATCCTATGGCTACACCTTC	CASSQDSSYGYTF
-	TRBV4-3	-	TRBJ1-4	TGCGCCAGCAGCCAAGTAGGCCTCACTGGGGAAAAACTGTTTTTT	CASSQVGLTGEKLFF
-	TRBV5-4	-	TRBJ2-2	TGTGCCAGCAGCTTTGGTGCAGGGAACACCGGGGAGCTGTTTTTT	CASSFGAGNTGELFF
TRBD2	TRBV11-2	-	TRBJ2-1	TGTGCCAGCAGCTCCATTAGCGGGAGGAACAATGAGCAGTTCTTC	CASSSISGRNNEQFF
-	TRBV5-1	few	TRBJ1-2	TGCGCCAGCAGCTTGGCCACAGAGGCCTATGGCTACACCTTC	CASSLATEAYGYTF
TRBD1	TRBV10-2	-	TRBJ1-6	TGCGCCAGCAGTGAACAGGGGAGGGCACCCCTCCACTTT	CASSEQGRAPLHF
TRBD1	TRBV19	-	TRBJ2-7	TGTGCCAGTAGTTACCGGGACAGTACCTACGAGCAGTACTTC	CASSYRDSTYEQYF